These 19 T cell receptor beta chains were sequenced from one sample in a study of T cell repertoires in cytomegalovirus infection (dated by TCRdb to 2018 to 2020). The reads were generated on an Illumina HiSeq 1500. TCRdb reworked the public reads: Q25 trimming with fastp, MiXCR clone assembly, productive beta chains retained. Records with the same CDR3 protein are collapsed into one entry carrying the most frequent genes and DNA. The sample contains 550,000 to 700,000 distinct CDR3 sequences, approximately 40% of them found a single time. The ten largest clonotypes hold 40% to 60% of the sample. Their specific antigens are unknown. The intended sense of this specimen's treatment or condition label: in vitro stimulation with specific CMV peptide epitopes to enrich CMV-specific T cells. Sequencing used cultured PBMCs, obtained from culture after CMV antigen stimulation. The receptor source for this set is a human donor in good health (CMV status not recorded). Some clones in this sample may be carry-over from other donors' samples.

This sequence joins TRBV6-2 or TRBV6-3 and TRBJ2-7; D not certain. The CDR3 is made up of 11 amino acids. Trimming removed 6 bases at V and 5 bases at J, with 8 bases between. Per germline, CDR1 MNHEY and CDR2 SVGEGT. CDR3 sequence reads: CASSTINEQYF. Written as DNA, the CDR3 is TGTGCCAGCAGCACTATAAACGAGCAGTACTTC.

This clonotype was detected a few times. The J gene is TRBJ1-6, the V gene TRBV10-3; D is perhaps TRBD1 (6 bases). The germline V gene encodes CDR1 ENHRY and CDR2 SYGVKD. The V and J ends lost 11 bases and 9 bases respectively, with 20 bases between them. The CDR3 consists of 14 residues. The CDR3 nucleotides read TGTGCCGCCTGCCCACAGGGAGATTTTTCACCCCTCCACTTT. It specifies CAACPQGDFSPLHF.

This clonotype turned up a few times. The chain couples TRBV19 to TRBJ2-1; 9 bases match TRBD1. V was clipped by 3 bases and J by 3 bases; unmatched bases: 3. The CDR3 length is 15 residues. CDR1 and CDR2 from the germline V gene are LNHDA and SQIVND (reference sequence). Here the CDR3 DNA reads TGTGCCAGTAGTATCGACAGGGGGGTCTACAATGAGCAGTTCTTC. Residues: CASSIDRGVYNEQFF.

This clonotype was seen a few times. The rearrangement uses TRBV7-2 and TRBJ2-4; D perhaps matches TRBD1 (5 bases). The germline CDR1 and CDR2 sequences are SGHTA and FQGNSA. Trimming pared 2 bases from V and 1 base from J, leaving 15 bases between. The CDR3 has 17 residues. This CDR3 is CASSLRMQGVAKNIQYF. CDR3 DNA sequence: TGTGCCAGCAGCTTAAGGATGCAGGGTGTTGCCAAAAACATTCAGTACTTC.

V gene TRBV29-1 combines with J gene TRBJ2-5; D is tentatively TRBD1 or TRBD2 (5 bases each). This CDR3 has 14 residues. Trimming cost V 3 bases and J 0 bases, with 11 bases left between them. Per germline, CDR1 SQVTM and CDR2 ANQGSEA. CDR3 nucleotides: TGCAGCGTTGAGCCCGGGGCGTACCAAGAGACCCAGTACTTC. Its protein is CSVEPGAYQETQYF.

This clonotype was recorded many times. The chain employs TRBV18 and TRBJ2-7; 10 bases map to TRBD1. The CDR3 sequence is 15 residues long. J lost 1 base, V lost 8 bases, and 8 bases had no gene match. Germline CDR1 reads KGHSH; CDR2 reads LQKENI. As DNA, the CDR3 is TGTGCCAGCAGTCCCCCGGGACAGGGGTCCTACGAGCAGTACTTC. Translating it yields CASSPPGQGSYEQYF.

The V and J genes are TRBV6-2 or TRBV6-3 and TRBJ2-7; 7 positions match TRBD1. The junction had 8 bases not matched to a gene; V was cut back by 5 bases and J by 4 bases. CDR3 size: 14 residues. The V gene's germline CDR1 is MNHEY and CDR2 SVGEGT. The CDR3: CASSRRQGLYEQYF. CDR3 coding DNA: TGTGCCAGCAGTCGCAGACAGGGTTTGTACGAGCAGTACTTC.

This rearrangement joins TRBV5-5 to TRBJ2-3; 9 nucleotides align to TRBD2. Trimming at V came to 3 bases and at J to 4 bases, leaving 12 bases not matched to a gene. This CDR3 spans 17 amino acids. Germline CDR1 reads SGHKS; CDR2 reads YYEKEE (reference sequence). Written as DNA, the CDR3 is TGTGCCAGCAGCTCCCCTACCCTAGCGGGGTGGGCAGATACGCAGTATTTT. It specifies CASSSPTLAGWADTQYF. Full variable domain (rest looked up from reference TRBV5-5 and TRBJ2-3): DAGVTQSPTHLIKTRGQQVTLRCSPISGHKSVSWYQQVLGQGPQFIFQYYEKEERGRGNFPDRFSARQFPNYSSELNVNALLLGDSALYLCASSSPTLAGWADTQYFGPGTRLTVL.

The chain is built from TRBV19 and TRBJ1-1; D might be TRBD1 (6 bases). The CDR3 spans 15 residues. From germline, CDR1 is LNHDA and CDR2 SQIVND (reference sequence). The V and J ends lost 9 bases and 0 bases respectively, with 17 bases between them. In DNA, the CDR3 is TGTGCCAGCCGCCTAGGGGGGCGCCTGAACACTGAAGCTTTCTTT. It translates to CASRLGGRLNTEAFF. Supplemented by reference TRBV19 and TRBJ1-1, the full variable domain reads DGGITQSPKYLFRKEGQNVTLSCEQNLNHDAMYWYRQDPGQGLRLIYYSQIVNDFQKGDIAEGYSVSREKKESFPLTVTSAQKNPTAFYLCASRLGGRLNTEAFFGQGTRLTVV.

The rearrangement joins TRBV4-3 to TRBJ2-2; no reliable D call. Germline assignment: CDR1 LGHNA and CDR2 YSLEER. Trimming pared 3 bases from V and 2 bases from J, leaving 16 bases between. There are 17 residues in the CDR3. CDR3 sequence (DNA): TGCGCCAGCAGCCAGGATTCCGACGGTAAAAACACCGGGGAGCTGTTTTTT. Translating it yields CASSQDSDGKNTGELFF.

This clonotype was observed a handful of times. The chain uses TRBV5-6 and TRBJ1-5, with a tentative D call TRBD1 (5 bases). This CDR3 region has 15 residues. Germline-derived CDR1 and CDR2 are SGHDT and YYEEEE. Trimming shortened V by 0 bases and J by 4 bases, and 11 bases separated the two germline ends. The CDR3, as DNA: TGTGCCAGCAGCTTGGGTCCAGGGCTAAATCAGCCCCAGCATTTT. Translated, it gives CASSLGPGLNQPQHF. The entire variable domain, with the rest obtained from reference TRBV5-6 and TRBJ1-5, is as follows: DAGVTQSPTHLIKTRGQQVTLRCSPKSGHDTVSWYQQALGQGPQFIFQYYEEEERQRGNFPDRFSGHQFPNYSSELNVNALLLGDSALYLCASSLGPGLNQPQHFGDGTRLSIL.

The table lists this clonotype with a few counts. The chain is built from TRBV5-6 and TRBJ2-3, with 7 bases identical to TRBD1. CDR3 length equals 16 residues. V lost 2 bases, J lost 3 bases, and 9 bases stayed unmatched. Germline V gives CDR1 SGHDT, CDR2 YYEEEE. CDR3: CASSFDRVRSTDTQYF. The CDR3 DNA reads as TGTGCCAGCAGCTTCGACAGGGTTCGCTCTACAGATACGCAGTATTTT. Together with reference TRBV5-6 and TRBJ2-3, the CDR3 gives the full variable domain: DAGVTQSPTHLIKTRGQQVTLRCSPKSGHDTVSWYQQALGQGPQFIFQYYEEEERQRGNFPDRFSGHQFPNYSSELNVNALLLGDSALYLCASSFDRVRSTDTQYFGPGTRLTVL.

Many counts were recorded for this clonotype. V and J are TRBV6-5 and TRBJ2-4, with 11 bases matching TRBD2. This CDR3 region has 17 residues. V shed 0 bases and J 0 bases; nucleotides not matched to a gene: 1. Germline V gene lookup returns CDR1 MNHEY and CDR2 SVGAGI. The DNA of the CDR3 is TGTGCCAGCAGTTACTCGACTAGCGGGATAGCCAAAAACATTCAGTACTTC. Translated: CASSYSTSGIAKNIQYF.

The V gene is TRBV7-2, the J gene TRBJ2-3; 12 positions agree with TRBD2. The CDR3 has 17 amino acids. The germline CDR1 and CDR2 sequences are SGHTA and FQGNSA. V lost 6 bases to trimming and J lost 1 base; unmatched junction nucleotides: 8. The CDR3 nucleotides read TGTGCCAGCAGTCCGACTAGCGGGAGACGCGGCACAGATACGCAGTATTTT. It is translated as CASSPTSGRRGTDTQYF.

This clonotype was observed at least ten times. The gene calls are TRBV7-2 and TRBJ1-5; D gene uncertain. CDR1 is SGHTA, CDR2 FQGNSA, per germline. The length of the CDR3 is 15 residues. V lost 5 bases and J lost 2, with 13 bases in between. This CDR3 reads CASSLKVGRNQPQHF. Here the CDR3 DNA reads TGTGCCAGCAGCCTAAAGGTAGGGCGCAATCAGCCCCAGCATTTT.

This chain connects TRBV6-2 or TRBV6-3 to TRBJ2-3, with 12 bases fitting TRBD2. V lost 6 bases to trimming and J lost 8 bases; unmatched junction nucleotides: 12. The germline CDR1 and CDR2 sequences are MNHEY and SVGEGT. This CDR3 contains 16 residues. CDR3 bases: TGTGCCAGCAGACCCTCCACTAGCGGGAGGTGGGGTACGCAGTATTTT. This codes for CASRPSTSGRWGTQYF.

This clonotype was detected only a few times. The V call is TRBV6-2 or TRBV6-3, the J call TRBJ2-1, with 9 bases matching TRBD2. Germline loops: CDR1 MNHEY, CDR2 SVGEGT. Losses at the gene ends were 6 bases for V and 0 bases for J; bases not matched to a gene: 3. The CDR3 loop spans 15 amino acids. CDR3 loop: CASSRAGGSYNEQFF. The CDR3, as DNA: TGTGCCAGCAGCCGAGCGGGGGGCTCCTACAATGAGCAGTTCTTC.

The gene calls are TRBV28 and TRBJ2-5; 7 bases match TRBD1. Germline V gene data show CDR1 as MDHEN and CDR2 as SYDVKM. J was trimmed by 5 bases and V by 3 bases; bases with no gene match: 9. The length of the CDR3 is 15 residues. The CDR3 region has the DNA TGTGCCAGCAGTTTTGTGAGGGGGCCTGGGGAGACCCAGTACTTC. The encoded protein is CASSFVRGPGETQYF.

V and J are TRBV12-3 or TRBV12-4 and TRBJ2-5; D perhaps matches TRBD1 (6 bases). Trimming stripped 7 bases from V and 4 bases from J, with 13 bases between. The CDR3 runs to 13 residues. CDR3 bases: TGTGCCAGCACCGTCAGGGGCGGAGAGACCCAGTACTTC. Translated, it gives CASTVRGGETQYF.